This T cell receptor beta chain comes out of a study of identifying expanded T cells in peripheral blood. Study-level findings and limits: Across healthy donors, higher total template counts meant significantly greater roughly 2-week count variance.

The V gene lost 2 bases and the J gene lost 0 bases, with 14 bases spanning the gap. The length of the CDR3 is 17 residues. Germline V gene data show CDR1 as SGHTA and CDR2 as FQGNSA. Concerning this clone: No antigen is known for it.

Collection occurred without any documented infections or immune events in donors. Assay: immunoSEQ multiplex PCR; the TCRdb copy retains only in-frame clones and omits some. The table includes about 100,000 clones, roughly 87% detected once. J is TRBJ2-1 and V is TRBV7-2; tentative D call: TRBD2 (6 bases). This sequence was found in a person aged 18 to 75 in good health. The specimen was blood. The CDR3 spells CASSLSVGGSSYNEQFF. The DNA for the CDR3 is TGTGCCAGCAGCTTAAGCGTTGGAGGGAGCTCCTACAATGAGCAGTTCTTC. Together with reference TRBV7-2 and TRBJ2-1, the CDR3 gives the full variable domain: GAGVSQSPSNKVTEKGKDVELRCDPISGHTALYWYRQSLGQGLEFLIYFQGNSAPDKSGLPSDRFSAERTGGSVSTLTIQRTQQEDSAVYLCASSLSVGGSSYNEQFFGPGTRLTVL.